Here is one T cell receptor beta chain with its context. The CDR3 is 15 residues long. With 2 bases clipped from V and 4 bases from J, the junction kept 5 bases outside the gene matches. Germline assignment: CDR1 MNHEY and CDR2 SVGEGT. Methods used by the authors: Researchers report that nucleated cell counts were estimated from reference gene primer amplification. This table comes from immunoSEQ multiplex PCR, and its TCRdb copy is limited to in-frame clones, with some not included. The DNA gave D and trimming, while V, J and clone size come from that table. The repertoire holds about 76,000 clones, 90% seen once, with 1.5% in the top ten. This sample was included in a study of blood T cell repertoires in COVID-19. Study in general: Acute and convalescent COVID-19 samples came from the United States, Italy and Spain. The cDNA or gDNA used as material had been derived from T cells, B-cell-depleted T cells, or PBMCs.

Input material: peripheral blood. The gene calls are TRBV6-2 or TRBV6-3 and TRBJ1-5, with 7 bases aligning to TRBD1. The sequence was collected from a middle-aged man with acute or convalescent COVID-19. CDR3 sequence reads: CASSYATGLNQPQHF. CDR3 coding DNA: TGTGCCAGCAGTTACGCGACAGGGTTAAATCAGCCCCAGCATTTT.